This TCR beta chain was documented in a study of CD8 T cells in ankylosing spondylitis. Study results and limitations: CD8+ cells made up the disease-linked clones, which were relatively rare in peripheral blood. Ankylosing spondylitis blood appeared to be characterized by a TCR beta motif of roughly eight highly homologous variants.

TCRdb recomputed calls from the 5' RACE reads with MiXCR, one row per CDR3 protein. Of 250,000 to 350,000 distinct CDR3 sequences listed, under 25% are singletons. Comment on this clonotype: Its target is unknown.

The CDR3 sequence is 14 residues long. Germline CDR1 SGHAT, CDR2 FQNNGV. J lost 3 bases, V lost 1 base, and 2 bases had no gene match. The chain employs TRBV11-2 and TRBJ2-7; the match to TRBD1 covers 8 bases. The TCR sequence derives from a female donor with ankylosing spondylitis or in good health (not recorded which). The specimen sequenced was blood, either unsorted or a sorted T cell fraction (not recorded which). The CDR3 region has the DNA TGTGCCAGCAGCTTAGCAGGGGGCAACTACGAGCAGTACTTC. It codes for CASSLAGGNYEQYF.